Given below is one TCR beta chain in context. Its antigen is not identified. The data originate from a study of Ad26.COV2.S vaccination and SARS-CoV-2 variants. Looking at the study overall: The donor was enrolled in the Ad26.COV2.S arm of the COV1001 trial. The study gave Ad26.COV2.S intramuscularly, once or twice 56 days apart.

Study-wide points: Individuals receiving vaccine had higher spike-specific TCR breadth than placebo recipients did. Spike-specific CD8+ and CD4+ T cell responses reportedly showed substantial breadth after vaccination.

Only in-frame clones appear in the TCRdb table, and some are missing; sequencing was by immunoSEQ multiplex PCR. Seen here are about 390,000 clones, 92% observed once, and the top ten hold 1.5% to 2%. Sample treatment: some 19 received Ad26.COV2.S at low or high dose, single or two shots; roughly five received placebo; per-sample allocation not given. Day 63 following the first vaccine or placebo injection was when the samples were taken. The clonotype was recovered from a person between 18 and 60 years old who received the Ad26.COV2.S COVID-19 vaccine or a placebo. This material consisted of peripheral blood, taken in a trial of Ad26.COV2.S vaccine versus placebo.

The CDR3 protein is CASTVTRDNYGYTF. The CDR3 DNA follows: TGTGCCAGCACCGTGACCAGGGATAACTATGGCTACACCTTC. The rearrangement uses TRBV13 and TRBJ1-2, with D tentatively TRBD1 (5 bases). The CDR3 is 14 residues long. Germline loops: CDR1 PRHDT, CDR2 FYEKMQ (reference sequence). Between the trimmed V and J ends, which lost 7 bases and 1 base, there was a span of 13 bases.